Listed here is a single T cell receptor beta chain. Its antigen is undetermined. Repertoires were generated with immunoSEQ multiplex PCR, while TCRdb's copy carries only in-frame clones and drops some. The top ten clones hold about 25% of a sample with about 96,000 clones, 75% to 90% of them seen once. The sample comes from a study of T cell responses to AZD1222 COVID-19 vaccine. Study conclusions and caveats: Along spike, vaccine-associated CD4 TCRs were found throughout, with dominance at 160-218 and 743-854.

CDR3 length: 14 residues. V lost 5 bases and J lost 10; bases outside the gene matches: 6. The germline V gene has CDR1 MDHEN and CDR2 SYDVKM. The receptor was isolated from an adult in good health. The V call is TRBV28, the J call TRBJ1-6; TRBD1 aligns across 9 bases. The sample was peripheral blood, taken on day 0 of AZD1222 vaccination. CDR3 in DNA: TGTGCCAGCAGTACGGGGACAGGGCGATCACCCCTCCACTTT. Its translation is CASSTGTGRSPLHF. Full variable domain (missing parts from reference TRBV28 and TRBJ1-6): DVKVTQSSRYLVKRTGEKVFLECVQDMDHENMFWYRQDPGLGLRLIYFSYDVKMKEKGDIPEGYSVSREKKERFSLILESASTNQTSMYLCASSTGTGRSPLHFGNGTRLTVT.